Listed below are T cell receptor beta chains from one sample, sequenced in a study of T cell repertoires in cytomegalovirus infection. TCRdb recomputed calls from the reads with MiXCR, one row per CDR3 protein. The table shows under 850,000 distinct CDR3 sequences, with about 30% occurring only once. Their cognate antigens are unknown. The sequences come from cultured PBMCs, collected from culture after CMV antigen stimulation. Receptor source: a human donor in good health (CMV status not recorded). Some clones in this sample may be carry-over from other donors' samples. Each CDR3 is given with its conserved first and last residue. A D gene is named only where the DNA matches it firmly. Some rows mark clone size as missing; the rest say once, few, many or name a class of expanded clone.

j_gene: TRBJ2-5
d_gene: NA
abundance: NA
v_gene: TRBV11-2
CDR3aa: CASSLSGWETQYF
CDR3nt: TGTGCCAGCAGCTTATCAGGTTGGGAGACCCAGTACTTC

j_gene: TRBJ2-7
d_gene: NA
abundance: few
v_gene: TRBV12-5
CDR3aa: CASGLGQEILF
CDR3nt: TGTGCTAGTGGTTTGGGGCAGGAAATTCTCTTC

j_gene: TRBJ2-1
d_gene: NA
abundance: few
v_gene: TRBV10-2
CDR3aa: CASSDNEQFF
CDR3nt: TGCGCCAGCAGCGACAATGAGCAGTTCTTC

j_gene: TRBJ1-3
d_gene: NA
abundance: NA
v_gene: TRBV7-9
CDR3aa: CASSLSGGGNTIYF
CDR3nt: TGTGCCAGCAGCCTAAGCGGGGGAGGAAACACCATATATTTT

j_gene: TRBJ2-1
d_gene: NA
abundance: NA
v_gene: TRBV15
CDR3aa: CATSRDRNAEQFF
CDR3nt: TGTGCCACCAGCAGAGATAGGAACGCTGAGCAGTTCTTC

j_gene: TRBJ2-3
d_gene: NA
abundance: NA
v_gene: TRBV7-2
CDR3aa: CASSPGRMGPDTQYF
CDR3nt: TGTGCCAGCAGCCCAGGCAGGATGGGCCCAGATACGCAGTATTTT

j_gene: TRBJ2-7
d_gene: NA
abundance: many
v_gene: TRBV28
CDR3aa: CATLRAGGSYEQYF
CDR3nt: TGTGCCACCCTGCGGGCAGGGGGGTCCTACGAGCAGTACTTC

j_gene: TRBJ2-5
d_gene: NA
abundance: few
v_gene: TRBV28
CDR3aa: CASSHGTEETQYF
CDR3nt: TGTGCCAGCAGTCATGGGACCGAAGAGACCCAGTACTTC

j_gene: TRBJ2-3
d_gene: TRBD2
abundance: many
v_gene: TRBV7-9
CDR3aa: CASSFTGGDTQYF
CDR3nt: TGTGCCAGCAGCTTCACCGGGGGGGATACGCAGTATTTT

j_gene: TRBJ2-3
d_gene: NA
abundance: few
v_gene: TRBV7-2
CDR3aa: CASSSYWGGGHTDTQYF
CDR3nt: TGTGCCAGCAGCTCGTACTGGGGGGGGGGACACACAGATACGCAGTATTTT

j_gene: TRBJ2-1
d_gene: TRBD2
abundance: NA
v_gene: TRBV25-1
CDR3aa: CASSESGSGTYNEQFF
CDR3nt: TGTGCCAGCAGTGAATCGGGTAGCGGGACCTACAATGAGCAGTTCTTC

j_gene: TRBJ2-3
d_gene: NA
abundance: NA
v_gene: TRBV27
CDR3aa: CASRRSGAADTQYF
CDR3nt: TGTGCCTCCCGACGTTCAGGGGCGGCAGATACGCAGTATTTT

j_gene: TRBJ1-1
d_gene: NA
abundance: few
v_gene: TRBV20-1
CDR3aa: CSARDPLGGNTEAFF
CDR3nt: TGCAGTGCTAGAGATCCGCTGGGTGGGAACACTGAAGCTTTCTTT

j_gene: TRBJ1-1
d_gene: NA
abundance: NA
v_gene: TRBV29-1
CDR3aa: CSVGPGLGEAFF
CDR3nt: TGCAGCGTTGGGCCTGGGCTCGGTGAAGCTTTCTTT

j_gene: TRBJ2-3
d_gene: TRBD2
abundance: many
v_gene: TRBV7-8
CDR3aa: CASSTRLAGPTDTQYF
CDR3nt: TGTGCCAGCAGCACGCGACTAGCGGGACCCACAGATACGCAGTATTTT

j_gene: TRBJ1-6
d_gene: NA
abundance: few
v_gene: TRBV7-2
CDR3aa: CASSLAGSSYSPLHF
CDR3nt: TGTGCCAGCAGCTTAGCGGGGTCTAGCTATTCACCCCTCCACTTT

j_gene: TRBJ2-3
d_gene: NA
abundance: few
v_gene: TRBV12-3/TRBV12-4
CDR3aa: CASSSQAASTDTQYF
CDR3nt: TGTGCCAGCAGTTCACAGGCGGCCAGCACAGATACGCAGTATTTT

j_gene: TRBJ1-2
d_gene: NA
abundance: many
v_gene: TRBV7-2
CDR3aa: CASTLDSFYGYTF
CDR3nt: TGTGCCAGCACCTTGGACAGTTTCTATGGCTACACCTTC

j_gene: TRBJ2-1
d_gene: TRBD2
abundance: few
v_gene: TRBV7-2
CDR3aa: CASSVLGLAMYNEQFF
CDR3nt: TGTGCCAGCAGCGTCCTCGGACTAGCAATGTACAATGAGCAGTTCTTC

j_gene: TRBJ2-3
d_gene: NA
abundance: many
v_gene: TRBV7-2
CDR3aa: CASSLGGGTQYF
CDR3nt: TGTGCCAGCAGCTTAGGAGGCGGTACGCAGTATTTT

j_gene: TRBJ1-1
d_gene: NA
abundance: NA
v_gene: TRBV27
CDR3aa: CASSSGNWYGNTEAFF
CDR3nt: TGTGCCAGCAGTTCAGGTAATTGGTATGGGAACACTGAAGCTTTCTTT

j_gene: TRBJ1-5
d_gene: NA
abundance: NA
v_gene: TRBV4-1
CDR3aa: CASSQTTGPQPQHF
CDR3nt: TGCGCCAGCAGCCAAACAACAGGGCCCCAGCCCCAGCATTTT

j_gene: TRBJ2-1
d_gene: TRBD1
abundance: NA
v_gene: TRBV2
CDR3aa: CASKGTGTGAAFF
CDR3nt: TGTGCCAGCAAAGGAACCGGGACAGGGGCCGCGTTCTTC

j_gene: TRBJ2-1
d_gene: TRBD2
abundance: NA
v_gene: TRBV5-6
CDR3aa: CASKTSGRDNEQFF
CDR3nt: TGTGCCTCCAAGACTAGCGGGAGAGACAATGAGCAGTTCTTC

j_gene: TRBJ1-5
d_gene: NA
abundance: NA
v_gene: TRBV2
CDR3aa: CASSLDGANQPQHF
CDR3nt: TGTGCCAGCAGTCTGGATGGGGCCAATCAGCCCCAGCATTTT

j_gene: TRBJ2-1
d_gene: NA
abundance: few
v_gene: TRBV11-2
CDR3aa: CASSLGSQVSYNEQFF
CDR3nt: TGTGCCAGCAGCTTAGGGTCGCAGGTCTCCTACAATGAGCAGTTCTTC

j_gene: TRBJ1-1
d_gene: NA
abundance: many
v_gene: TRBV7-2
CDR3aa: CASSYDWAEAFF
CDR3nt: TGTGCCAGCAGCTACGATTGGGCTGAAGCTTTCTTT

j_gene: TRBJ2-1
d_gene: TRBD2
abundance: NA
v_gene: TRBV19
CDR3aa: CASRKRGGSNEQFF
CDR3nt: TGTGCCAGTAGAAAGAGGGGCGGGAGCAATGAGCAGTTCTTC

j_gene: TRBJ2-7
d_gene: TRBD2
abundance: many
v_gene: TRBV7-2
CDR3aa: CASSLWGGGLYEQYF
CDR3nt: TGTGCCAGCAGCTTATGGGGGGGGGGGTTATACGAGCAGTACTTC

j_gene: TRBJ2-3
d_gene: NA
abundance: NA
v_gene: TRBV10-3
CDR3aa: CAISDTSRESTDTQYF
CDR3nt: TGTGCCATCAGTGATACGAGTCGGGAGAGCACAGATACGCAGTATTTT

j_gene: TRBJ1-5
d_gene: TRBD1
abundance: many
v_gene: TRBV7-2
CDR3aa: CASSLNRGQPQHF
CDR3nt: TGTGCCAGCAGCCTCAACAGGGGTCAGCCCCAGCATTTT

j_gene: TRBJ2-5
d_gene: NA
abundance: NA
v_gene: TRBV7-6
CDR3aa: CASSRYNGKGETQYF
CDR3nt: TGTGCCAGCAGCCGGTATAACGGGAAGGGAGAGACCCAGTACTTC

j_gene: TRBJ2-5
d_gene: TRBD2
abundance: NA
v_gene: TRBV2
CDR3aa: CASTGEREVLKETQYF
CDR3nt: TGTGCCAGCACCGGCGAGCGGGAGGTTTTAAAAGAGACCCAGTACTTC

j_gene: TRBJ1-1
d_gene: NA
abundance: NA
v_gene: TRBV15
CDR3aa: CATSTSGVAEAFF
CDR3nt: TGTGCCACCAGCACCAGCGGGGTGGCTGAAGCTTTCTTT